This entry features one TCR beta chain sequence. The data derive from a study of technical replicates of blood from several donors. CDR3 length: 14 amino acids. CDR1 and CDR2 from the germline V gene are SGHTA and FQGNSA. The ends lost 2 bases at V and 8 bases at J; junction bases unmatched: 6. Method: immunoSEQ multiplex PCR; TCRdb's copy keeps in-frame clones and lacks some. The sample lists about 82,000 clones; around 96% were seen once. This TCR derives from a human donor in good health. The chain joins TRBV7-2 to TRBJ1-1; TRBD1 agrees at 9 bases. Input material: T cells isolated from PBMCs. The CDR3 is CASSLYTGGVEAFF. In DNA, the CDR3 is TGTGCCAGCAGCTTATACACAGGGGGCGTGGAAGCTTTCTTT. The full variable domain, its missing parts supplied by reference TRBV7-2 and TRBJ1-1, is GAGVSQSPSNKVTEKGKDVELRCDPISGHTALYWYRQSLGQGLEFLIYFQGNSAPDKSGLPSDRFSAERTGGSVSTLTIQRTQQEDSAVYLCASSLYTGGVEAFFGQGTRLTVV.